This TCR beta chain emerged from a study of control samples from healthy donors and cancer patients. Germline values: CDR1 SGHTA, CDR2 FQGTGA. V lost 0 bases, J lost 5 bases, and 15 bases lay in between. This CDR3 region has 16 residues. Assay used: immunoSEQ multiplex PCR; TCRdb lists only in-frame clones, some missing. The sample includes 100,000 to 150,000 clones, about nine tenths of them seen just once. Sequenced input: blood. The clonotype was recovered from a man aged 35 to 55 in good health. The chain links TRBV7-3 to TRBJ2-3, with D perhaps matching TRBD2 (5 bases). CDR3 protein: CASSLTGKEVVDTQYF. As DNA, the CDR3 is TGTGCCAGCAGCTTAACAGGGAAGGAGGTCGTAGATACGCAGTATTTT.